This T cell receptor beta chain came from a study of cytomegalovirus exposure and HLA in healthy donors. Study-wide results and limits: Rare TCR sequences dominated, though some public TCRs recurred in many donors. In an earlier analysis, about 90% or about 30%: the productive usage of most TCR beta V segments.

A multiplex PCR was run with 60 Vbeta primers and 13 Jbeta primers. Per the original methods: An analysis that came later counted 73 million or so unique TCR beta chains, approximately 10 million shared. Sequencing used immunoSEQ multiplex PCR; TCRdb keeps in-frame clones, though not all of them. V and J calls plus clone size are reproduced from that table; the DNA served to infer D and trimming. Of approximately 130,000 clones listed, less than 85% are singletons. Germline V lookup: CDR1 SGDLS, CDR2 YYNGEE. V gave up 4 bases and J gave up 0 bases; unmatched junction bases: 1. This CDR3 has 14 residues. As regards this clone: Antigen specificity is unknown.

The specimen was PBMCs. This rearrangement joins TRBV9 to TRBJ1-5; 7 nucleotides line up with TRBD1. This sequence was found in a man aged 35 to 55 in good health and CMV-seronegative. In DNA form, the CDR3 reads TGTGCCAGCAGCAGACAGGGTAGCAATCAGCCCCAGCATTTT. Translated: CASSRQGSNQPQHF.